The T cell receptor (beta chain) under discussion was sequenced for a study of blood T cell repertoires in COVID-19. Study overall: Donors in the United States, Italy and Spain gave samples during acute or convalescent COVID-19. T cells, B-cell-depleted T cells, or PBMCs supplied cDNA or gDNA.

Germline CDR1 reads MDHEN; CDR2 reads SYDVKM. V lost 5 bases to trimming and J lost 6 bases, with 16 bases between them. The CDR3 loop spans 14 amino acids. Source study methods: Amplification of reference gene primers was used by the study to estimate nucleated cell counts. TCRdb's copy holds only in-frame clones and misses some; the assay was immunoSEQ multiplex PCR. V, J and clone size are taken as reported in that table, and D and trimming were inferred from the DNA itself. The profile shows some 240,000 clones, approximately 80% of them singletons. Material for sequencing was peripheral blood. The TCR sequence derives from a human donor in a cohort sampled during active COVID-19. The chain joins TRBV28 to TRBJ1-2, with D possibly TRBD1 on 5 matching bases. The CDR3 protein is CASSPPGEGDGYTF. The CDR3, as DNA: TGTGCCAGCAGTCCCCCGGGAGAAGGGGATGGCTACACCTTC.